This T cell receptor (beta chain) was observed in a study of T cells in Graves' hyperthyroidism and ophthalmopathy. Points from the study as a whole: Blood also contained most expanded thyroid clonotypes above 0.001.

Germline assignment: CDR1 SNHLY and CDR2 FYNNEI. V trimming: 5 bases; J trimming: 0 bases; junction bases outside the gene matches: 9. The CDR3 runs to 18 residues. Stable disease denoted Graves' hyperthyroidism without ophthalmopathy progression within 18 months. In making diagnoses, clinical symptoms, serum thyroxine and TRAb, thyroid ultrasound and orbital computed tomography were all used. This clonotype turned up a few times. What it binds is unknown. The TCR beta CDR3 regions underwent amplification using RNA transcripts as the source. An initial round of RT-PCR targeting the TCR CDR3 relied on the HTBI primer set. TCRdb fed the multiplex PCR reads into MiXCR, producing one record per CDR3 protein. The profile covers some 600,000 distinct CDR3 sequences, with around 42% appearing a single time and approximately 8.2% taken by the ten largest.

Material: peripheral blood or thyroid tissue (not recorded which). The V gene is TRBV2, the J gene TRBJ2-7; 14 nucleotides align to TRBD2. This clonotype originated in a woman between 18 and 29 years old with Graves' hyperthyroidism. The CDR3 DNA is TGTGCCAGCAGTTTTAGACTAGCGGGAGGGAGCAGCTCCTACGAGCAGTACTTC. It translates to CASSFRLAGGSSSYEQYF.